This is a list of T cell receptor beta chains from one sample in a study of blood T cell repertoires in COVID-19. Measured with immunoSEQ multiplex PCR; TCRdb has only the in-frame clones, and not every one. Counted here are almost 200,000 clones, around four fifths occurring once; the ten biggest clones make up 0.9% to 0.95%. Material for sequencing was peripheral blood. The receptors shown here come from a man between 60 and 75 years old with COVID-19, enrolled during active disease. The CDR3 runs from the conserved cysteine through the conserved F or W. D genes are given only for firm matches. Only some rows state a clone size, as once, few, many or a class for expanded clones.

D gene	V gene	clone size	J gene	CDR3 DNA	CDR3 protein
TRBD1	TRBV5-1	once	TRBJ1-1	TGCGCCAGCAGACCGGGACAGCTGAACACTGAAGCTTTCTTT	CASRPGQLNTEAFF
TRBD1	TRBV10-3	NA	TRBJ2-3	TGTGCCATCAGGACGACAGGGGGCGCAGATACGCAGTATTTT	CAIRTTGGADTQYF
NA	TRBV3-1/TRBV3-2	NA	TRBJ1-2	TGTGCCAGCAGCCAAGCCATCCGACGAGGAGCTATGATCTATGGCTACACCTTC	CASSQAIRRGAMIYGYTF
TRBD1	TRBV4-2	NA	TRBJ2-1	TGTGCCAGCAGCCAAGGGCAGGGGGCAATCAATGAGCAGTTCTTC	CASSQGQGAINEQFF
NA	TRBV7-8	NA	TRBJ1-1	TGTGCCAGCAGAAACGCCAAGCACACTGAAGCTTTCTTT	CASRNAKHTEAFF
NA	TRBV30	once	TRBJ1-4	TGTGCCTGGACTAGGGGGGGCTTGGCAACTAATGAAAAACTGTTTTTT	CAWTRGGLATNEKLFF
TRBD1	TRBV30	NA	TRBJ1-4	TGTGCCTTCGACAGGGGGCACGGGGAAAAACTGTTTTTT	CAFDRGHGEKLFF
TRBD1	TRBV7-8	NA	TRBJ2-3	TGTGCCAGCAGGGGGAAGGGGGCACGGACAGATACGCAGTATTTT	CASRGKGARTDTQYF
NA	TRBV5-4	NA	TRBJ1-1	TGTGCCAGCAGCTGGAACGACAGATGGCCTGAAGCTTTCTTT	CASSWNDRWPEAFF
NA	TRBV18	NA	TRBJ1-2	TGTGCCAGCTCACCGGACAGTAACAATGGCTACACCTTC	CASSPDSNNGYTF
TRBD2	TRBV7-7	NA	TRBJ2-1	TGTGCCAGCAGCGGGACTAGACGCTCCTACAATGAGCAGTTCTTC	CASSGTRRSYNEQFF
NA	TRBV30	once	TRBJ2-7	TGTGCCTGGAGTGCCCTTTCCTACGAGCAGTACTTC	CAWSALSYEQYF
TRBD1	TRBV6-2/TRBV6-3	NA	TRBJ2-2	TGTGCCAGCAGTTACCCAAGTCAGGGGGCGCGGACCGGGGAGCTGTTTTTT	CASSYPSQGARTGELFF
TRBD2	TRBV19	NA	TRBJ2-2	TGTGCCAGTCATAGCGGGAGGGCCTTTACCGGGGAGCTGTTTTTT	CASHSGRAFTGELFF
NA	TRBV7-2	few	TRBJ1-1	TGTGCCAGCAGCACCCCCAGGACAGCGAACACTGAAGCTTTCTTT	CASSTPRTANTEAFF
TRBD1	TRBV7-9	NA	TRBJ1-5	TGTGCCAGCAGCTTTACAGGGGGCAATCAGCCCCAGCATTTT	CASSFTGGNQPQHF
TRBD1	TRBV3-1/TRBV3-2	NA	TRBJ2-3	TGTGCCAGCAGCTTTCGACAGGGGCGCACAGATACGCAGTATTTT	CASSFRQGRTDTQYF
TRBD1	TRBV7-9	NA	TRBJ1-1	TGTGCCAGCAGGGGGACAGGGGGAGGGACTGAAGCTTTCTTT	CASRGTGGGTEAFF
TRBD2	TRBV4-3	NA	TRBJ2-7	TGCGCCAGCAGCCAAGATCTAATGGCGGGAGGCCTGGTTATCGACTTC	CASSQDLMAGGLVIDF
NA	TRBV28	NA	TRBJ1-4	TGTGCCAGCAGTCCGGGGGGGCCTATTAATGAAAAACTGTTTTTT	CASSPGGPINEKLFF
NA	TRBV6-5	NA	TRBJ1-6	TGTGCCAGCAGTTCGATTGAGGTGAATTCACCCCTCCACTTT	CASSSIEVNSPLHF
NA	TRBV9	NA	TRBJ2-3	TGTGCCACCCGCGCTTGGGGGGGCGGGGATACGCAGTATTTT	CATRAWGGGDTQYF
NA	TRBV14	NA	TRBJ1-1	TGTGCCAGCAGCCTACAGGGCACTGAAGCTTTCTTT	CASSLQGTEAFF
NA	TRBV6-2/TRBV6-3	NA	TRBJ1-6	TGTGCCAGCAGTCCCGACAGCTCCTATAATTCACCCCTCCACTTT	CASSPDSSYNSPLHF
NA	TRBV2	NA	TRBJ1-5	TGTGCCAGCGGCACCGGGGGGAAGCCCCAGCATTTT	CASGTGGKPQHF
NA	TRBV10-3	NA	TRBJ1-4	TGTGCCATCAGTGTTTCCAGGAATGAAAAACTGTTTTTT	CAISVSRNEKLFF
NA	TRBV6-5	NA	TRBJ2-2	TGTGCCAGCAGGCCGACACAGATCGGGGAGCTGTTTTTT	CASRPTQIGELFF
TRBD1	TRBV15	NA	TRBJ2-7	TGTGCCACCAGCAGGGCCCGGGACAGGGGCAACGAGCAGTACTTC	CATSRARDRGNEQYF
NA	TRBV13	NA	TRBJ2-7	TGTGCCAGTAGACTCCCGGCGGGGGAGCAGTACTTC	CASRLPAGEQYF
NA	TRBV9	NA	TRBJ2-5	TGTGCCAGCAGCGTAGAGGGGAAGGTCGTAGAGACCCAGTACTTC	CASSVEGKVVETQYF
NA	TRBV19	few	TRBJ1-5	TGTGCCAGTAGTATTCTGGGGGGACTCGGTCAGCCCCAGCATTTT	CASSILGGLGQPQHF
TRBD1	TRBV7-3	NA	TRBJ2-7	TGTGCCAGCAGCTTAGCGGACAGGTACGGCGAGCAGTACTTC	CASSLADRYGEQYF
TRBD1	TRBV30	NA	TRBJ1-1	TGTGCCTGGAGTACCAGAACAGGGGGCGGACGGAGAGCTTTCTTT	CAWSTRTGGGRRAFF
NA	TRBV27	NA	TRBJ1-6	TGTGCCAGCAGTTTATGGGCAGGCAACTATAATTCACCCCTCCACTTT	CASSLWAGNYNSPLHF
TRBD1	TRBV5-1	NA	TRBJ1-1	TGCGCCAGCAGCTTGTCAGCGCAGGGGGCGAACACTGAAGCTTTCTTT	CASSLSAQGANTEAFF
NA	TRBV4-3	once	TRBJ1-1	TGCGCCAGCAGCCAAACTTTGAACACTGAAGCTTTCTTT	CASSQTLNTEAFF
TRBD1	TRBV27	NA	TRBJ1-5	TGTGCCAGCAGCACAGGGGGAGATCAGCCCCAGCATTTT	CASSTGGDQPQHF
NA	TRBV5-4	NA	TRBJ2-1	TGTGCCAGCAGCCGTGAGGTAGGCTACAATGAGCAGTTCTTC	CASSREVGYNEQFF